The T cell receptor beta chain under discussion was sequenced for a study of blood T cell repertoires in COVID-19. Participants' reported clinical history set cohort assignment. On this clone itself: At the DNA level, this CDR3 is encoded by other sequences in the same sample as well.

How the authors handled the data: Amplification of reference gene primers provided the estimated nucleated cell counts. Produced via immunoSEQ multiplex PCR; TCRdb's table is partial and in-frame only. V and J calls and clone size come straight from that table; D and trimming were deduced from the DNA. The sample lists about 320,000 clones; 90% to 95% were seen once. Germline-derived CDR1 and CDR2 are KGHSH and LQKENI. The CDR3 contains 15 residues. With 0 bases removed from V and 0 bases from J, the gap between germline ends came to 8 bases. This TCR derives from a woman aged 30 to 39 who had been exposed to COVID-19. The specimen was PBMCs or T cells enriched from blood (not recorded which). J is TRBJ1-1 and V is TRBV18; tentatively, D is TRBD1 (5 bases). The CDR3 is CASSPPGRVNTEAFF. CDR3 nucleotides: TGTGCCAGCTCACCACCGGGCAGGGTGAACACTGAAGCTTTCTTT.